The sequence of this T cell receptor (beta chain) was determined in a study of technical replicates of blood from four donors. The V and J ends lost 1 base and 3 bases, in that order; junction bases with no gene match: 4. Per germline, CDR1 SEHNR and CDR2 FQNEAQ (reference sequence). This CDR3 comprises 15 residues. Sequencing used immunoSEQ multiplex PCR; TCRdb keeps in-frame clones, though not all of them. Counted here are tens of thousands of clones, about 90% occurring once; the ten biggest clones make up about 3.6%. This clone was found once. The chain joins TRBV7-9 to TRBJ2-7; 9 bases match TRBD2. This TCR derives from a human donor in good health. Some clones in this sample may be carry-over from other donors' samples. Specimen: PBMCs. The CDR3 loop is CASSLVDSGGYEQYF. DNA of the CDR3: TGTGCCAGCAGCTTAGTGGATAGCGGGGGCTACGAGCAGTACTTC. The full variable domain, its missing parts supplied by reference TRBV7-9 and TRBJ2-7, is DTGVSQNPRHKITKRGQNVTFRCDPISEHNRLYWYRQTLGQGPEFLTYFQNEAQLEKSRLLSDRFSAERPKGSFSTLEIQRTEQGDSAMYLCASSLVDSGGYEQYFGPGTRLTVT.